Each of the 21 T cell receptor beta chains below was sequenced from the same sample in a study of identical twins. TCRdb analysed the 5' RACE reads with MiXCR anew, one entry per CDR3 protein. The sample holds 1.5 million to 2 million distinct CDR3 sequences, under 35% seen once. The source material was cord blood. The source of these receptors is a newborn girl in good health.

This clonotype has only a few counts. This chain connects TRBV28 to TRBJ1-2; possibly TRBD1 for D (5 bases). Trimming removed 3 bases at V and 4 bases at J, with 12 bases between. CDR1 and CDR2 (germline): MDHEN, SYDVKM. CDR3 length equals 14 residues. The DNA for the CDR3 is TGTGCCAGCAGTTTCTGGCAGGGAGGCTATGGCTACACCTTC. It yields the protein CASSFWQGGYGYTF.

This clonotype has a handful of counts. V is TRBV5-1 and J is TRBJ2-7; no firm D call. The CDR3 contains 10 residues. Germline CDR1 SGHRS, CDR2 YFSETQ. The CDR3 is CSSLGYEQYF. In nucleotides, the CDR3 is TGCAGCAGCTTGGGATACGAGCAGTACTTC.

The J gene is TRBJ2-3, the V gene TRBV3-1; D is uncertain. The germline V gene encodes CDR1 LGHDT and CDR2 YNNKEL (reference sequence). This CDR3 is 14 amino acids long. The germline V and J ends were trimmed by 3 bases and 3 bases, with 10 bases remaining between them. CDR3: CASSHSSATDTQYF. The CDR3 coding sequence is TGTGCCAGCAGCCATTCATCCGCTACAGATACGCAGTATTTT.

The V gene is TRBV5-1, the J gene TRBJ2-1; either TRBD1 or TRBD2 may fit D (5 bases each). TRBJ2-7 matches the DNA end more closely, so the J call is doubtful. The CDR3 consists of 16 residues. Germline V gene sequence: CDR1 SGHRS, CDR2 YFSETQ. The CDR3 is CASSLEGTHTYNEQYF. As DNA, the CDR3 is TGCGCCAGCAGCTTGGAGGGGACGCATACCTACAATGAGCAGTACTTC.

The chain employs TRBV20-1 and TRBJ2-5; D possibly corresponds to TRBD1 (5 bases). The length of the CDR3 is 13 residues. V shed 1 base and J shed 3 bases, with 9 bases lying between them. Looked up from germline, CDR1 is DFQATT and CDR2 is SNEGSKA (reference sequence). The CDR3 here is CSARVGRKETQYF. CDR3 nucleotide sequence: TGCAGTGCTAGAGTGGGGCGGAAAGAGACCCAGTACTTC.

This clonotype was seen at least ten times. The genes are TRBV4-2 and TRBJ2-7; D unresolved. Germline assignment: CDR1 LGHNA and CDR2 YNFKEQ. Trimming took 4 bases from V and 2 from J, leaving 15 bases between them. The CDR3 extends over 15 amino acids. The chain's CDR3 is CASSPSALATYEQYF. CDR3 DNA sequence: TGTGCCAGCAGCCCCTCGGCACTGGCAACCTACGAGCAGTACTTC.

CDR3 nucleotides: TGTGCCAGCAGCCACGGGGTTTCTTTCAACGAGCAGTACTTC. This gives the protein CASSHGVSFNEQYF. This chain joins TRBV7-9 and TRBJ2-4; D is perhaps TRBD2 (5 bases). The DNA end lines up better with TRBJ2-7; the J call may be wrong. Germline V gene sequence: CDR1 SEHNR, CDR2 FQNEAQ (reference sequence). This CDR3 contains 14 residues.

V gene TRBV6-1 combines with J gene TRBJ1-1; TRBD1 aligns across 9 bases. The V gene end was trimmed by 6 bases and the J gene end by 3 bases; junction bases not matched to a gene: 5. The CDR3 contains 14 residues. The germline CDR1 and CDR2 sequences are MNHNS and SASEGT. Here the CDR3 reads CASRKTGGDTEAFF. DNA for the CDR3: TGTGCCAGCAGGAAAACAGGGGGCGACACTGAAGCTTTCTTT.

The rearrangement links TRBV7-9 to TRBJ2-3; TRBD2 might be the D (6 bases). CDR3 size: 17 residues. Germline V lookup: CDR1 SEHNR, CDR2 FQNEAQ (reference sequence). Trimming removed 3 bases at V and 1 base at J, with 17 bases between. For the CDR3, the DNA is TGTGCCAGCAGCTTTCCCATGACCGGAGGGGGCACAGATACGCAGTATTTT. Protein: CASSFPMTGGGTDTQYF.

The chain has TRBV20-1 and TRBJ1-6; the D is unclear. V was pared by 1 base and J by 7 bases, with 17 bases between. In germline, CDR1 is DFQATT, CDR2 SNEGSKA (reference sequence). The CDR3 length is 16 residues. The CDR3 coding sequence is TGCAGTGCTAGAGCCACACGGGTCAGGATGAATTCACCCCTCCACTTT. Its protein product is CSARATRVRMNSPLHF.

This clonotype appeared once. The genes are TRBV7-2 and TRBJ2-2, with D possibly being TRBD1 (6 bases). Germline CDR1 reads SGHTA; CDR2 reads FQGNSA. CDR3 length: 15 amino acids. Trimming left V 9 bases short and J 3 bases short, with 17 bases between. CDR3 region: CASTIRAGDTGELFF. The CDR3 DNA follows: TGTGCCAGTACAATTCGGGCAGGGGACACCGGGGAGCTGTTTTTT. The complete variable domain, with remaining parts taken from reference TRBV7-2 and TRBJ2-2, reads GAGVSQSPSNKVTEKGKDVELRCDPISGHTALYWYRQSLGQGLEFLIYFQGNSAPDKSGLPSDRFSAERTGGSVSTLTIQRTQQEDSAVYLCASTIRAGDTGELFFGEGSRLTVL.

The rearrangement joins TRBV3-1 to TRBJ2-5; D unresolved. The length of the CDR3 is 12 residues. The germline gives CDR1 LGHDT, CDR2 YNNKEL (reference sequence). V lost 4 bases to trimming and J lost 7 bases, with 10 bases between them. In DNA, the CDR3 is TGTGCCAGCAGCCTTCGCAGTGGGACCCAGTACTTC. It is translated as CASSLRSGTQYF.

This clonotype was observed a handful of times. This chain's CDR3 is CASSPGVGGATYEQFF. The CDR3 DNA is TGTGCCAGCTCACCAGGAGTGGGGGGGGCCACTTATGAGCAGTTCTTC. The genes are TRBV18 and TRBJ2-1, with a weak D call TRBD2 (7 bases). V lost 2 bases and J 8 bases, leaving 19 bases between the germline ends. CDR1 is KGHSH, CDR2 LQKENI, per germline. The CDR3 runs to 16 residues.

The rearrangement links TRBV30 to TRBJ1-2; D remains ambiguous. In germline, CDR1 is GTSNPN, CDR2 SVGIG (reference sequence). The CDR3 totals 15 residues. The V end lost 0 bases, the J end lost 5 bases, and 16 bases lay between the germline ends. CDR3 in amino acids: CAWSVPQSRRYGYTF. CDR3 sequence (DNA): TGTGCCTGGAGTGTACCACAGTCGAGGAGGTATGGCTACACCTTC. The complete variable domain, with remaining parts taken from reference TRBV30 and TRBJ1-2, reads SQTIHQWPATLVQPVGSPLSLECTVEGTSNPNLYWYRQAAGRGLQLLFYSVGIGQISSEVPQNLSASRPQDRQFILSSKKLLLSDSGFYLCAWSVPQSRRYGYTFGSGTRLTVV.

This clonotype was found a few times. V usage is TRBV5-6 and J usage is TRBJ1-2; the D is unclear. Per germline, CDR1 SGHDT and CDR2 YYEEEE. Trimming cost V 0 bases and J 4 bases, with 16 bases left between them. This CDR3 is 16 amino acids long. CDR3 nucleotides: TGTGCCAGCAGCTTGGGGGCCACGACACTTTCCTATGGCTACACCTTC. This encodes CASSLGATTLSYGYTF.

This clonotype was found many times. V usage is TRBV4-1 and J usage is TRBJ2-1; D call uncertain. Germline CDR1 MGHRA, CDR2 YSYEKL. V was shortened by 3 bases and J by 0 bases, with 9 bases between the two germline ends. The CDR3 runs 15 residues. The CDR3 region is CASSHFGLSYNEQFF. The CDR3, as DNA: TGCGCCAGCAGCCACTTCGGCCTCTCCTACAATGAGCAGTTCTTC.

Points on this clonotype: The junction differs from germline at one of its ends, possibly a read error. This chain connects TRBV27 to TRBJ2-7; D is perhaps TRBD2 (6 bases). Germline assignment: CDR1 MNHEY and CDR2 SMNVEV (reference sequence). The CDR3 is 14 amino acids. CDR3 in DNA: TGTGCCGGCAGTCCCCGGACTAACTCCTACGAGCAGTACTTC. It yields the protein CAGSPRTNSYEQYF.

This clonotype was counted between two and nine times. V gene TRBV10-3 combines with J gene TRBJ1-1; unclear D gene. Looked up from germline, CDR1 is ENHRY and CDR2 is SYGVKD. Trimming removed 0 bases from V and 3 bases from J, with 11 bases in between. This CDR3 contains 15 residues. The DNA of the CDR3 is TGTGCCATCAGTGAGTCTCGGGAGAGGGACACTGAAGCTTTCTTT. It is translated as CAISESRERDTEAFF.

The rearrangement joins TRBV27 to TRBJ1-2, with D uncertain. V was cut by 7 bases and J by 6 bases, with 12 bases left in between. The germline V gene has CDR1 MNHEY and CDR2 SMNVEV (reference sequence). This CDR3 spans 12 amino acids. CDR3 DNA sequence: TGTGCCAGCATGACCGGTGGCCATGGCTACACCTTC. Residues: CASMTGGHGYTF.

V gene TRBV7-2 combines with J gene TRBJ2-7; 9 bases are shared with TRBD1. J lost 4 bases, V lost 1 base, and 8 bases had no gene match. The germline gives CDR1 SGHTA, CDR2 FQGNSA. The CDR3 is made up of 16 amino acids. For the CDR3, the DNA is TGTGCCAGCAGCTTAGGGAGGGGACAGGGTCCTTACGAGCAGTACTTC. Translated: CASSLGRGQGPYEQYF.

This sequence joins TRBV20-1 and TRBJ2-4, with TRBD2 matching over 11 bases. Near its end, the DNA agrees better with TRBJ2-7, so the J call may be wrong. The CDR3 runs 15 residues. Germline V gene data show CDR1 as DFQATT and CDR2 as SNEGSKA (reference sequence). As DNA, the CDR3 is TGCAGTGCCCGGGGCAGACTAGCGGGGCCCTACGAGCAGTACTTC. As protein: CSARGRLAGPYEQYF.